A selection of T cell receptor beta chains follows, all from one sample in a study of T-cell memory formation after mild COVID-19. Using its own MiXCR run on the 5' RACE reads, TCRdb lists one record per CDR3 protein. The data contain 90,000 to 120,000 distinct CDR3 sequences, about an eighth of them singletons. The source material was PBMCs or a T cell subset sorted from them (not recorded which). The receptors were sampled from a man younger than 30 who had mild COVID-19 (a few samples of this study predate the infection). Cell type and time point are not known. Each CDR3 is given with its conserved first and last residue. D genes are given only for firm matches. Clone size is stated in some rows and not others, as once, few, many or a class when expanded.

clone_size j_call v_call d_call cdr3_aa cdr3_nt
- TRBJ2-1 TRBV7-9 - CASSLVRRSSYNEQFF TGTGCCAGCAGCTTAGTGCGGAGAAGCTCCTACAATGAGCAGTTCTTC
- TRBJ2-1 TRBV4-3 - CASSRIASTQYNEQFF TGCGCCAGCAGCCGAATTGCTAGTACCCAGTACAATGAGCAGTTCTTC
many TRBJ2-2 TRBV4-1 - CASSQEGLPNTGELFF TGCGCCAGCAGCCAAGAGGGACTGCCGAACACCGGGGAGCTGTTTTTT
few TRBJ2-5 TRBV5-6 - CASSRRSYQETQYF TGTGCCAGCAGCCGGAGAAGTTACCAAGAGACCCAGTACTTC
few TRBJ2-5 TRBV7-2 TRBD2 CASRGGEETQYF TGTGCCAGCCGGGGGGGGGAAGAGACCCAGTACTTC
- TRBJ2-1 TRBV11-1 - CASSPNGGYNEQFF TGTGCCAGCAGCCCGAACGGTGGCTACAATGAGCAGTTCTTC
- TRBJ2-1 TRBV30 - CAWSVGGVDEQFF TGTGCCTGGAGTGTCGGAGGGGTGGATGAGCAGTTCTTC
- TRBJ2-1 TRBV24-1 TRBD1 CATSDPRTGGNNEQFF TGTGCCACCAGTGATCCCCGGACAGGGGGCAACAATGAGCAGTTCTTC
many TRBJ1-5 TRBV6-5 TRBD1 CASSSTGGNQPQHF TGTGCCAGCAGTTCCACAGGGGGCAATCAGCCCCAGCATTTT
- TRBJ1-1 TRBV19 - CASSSKIGTEAFF TGTGCCAGTAGTTCCAAGATTGGCACTGAAGCTTTCTTT
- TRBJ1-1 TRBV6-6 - CASSYSGTVTEAFF TGTGCCAGCAGTTACTCCGGGACGGTCACTGAAGCTTTCTTT
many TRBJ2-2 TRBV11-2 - CASRDSLNTGELFF TGTGCCAGCAGGGACAGCCTAAACACCGGGGAGCTGTTTTTT
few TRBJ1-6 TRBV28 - CASSRPGRTNSPLHF TGTGCCAGCAGTAGACCGGGACGGACTAATTCACCCCTCCACTTT
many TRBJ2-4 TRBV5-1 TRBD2 CASRSTSGVNIQYF TGCGCCAGCCGATCGACTAGCGGGGTAAACATTCAGTACTTC
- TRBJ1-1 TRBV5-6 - CASSLGLENTEAFF TGTGCCAGCAGCCTGGGACTGGAGAACACTGAAGCTTTCTTT
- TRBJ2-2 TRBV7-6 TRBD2 CASSLGPPGLATANTGELFF TGTGCCAGCAGCTTAGGGCCCCCGGGACTAGCCACCGCGAACACCGGGGAGCTGTTTTTT
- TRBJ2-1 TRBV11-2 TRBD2 CASSSNPLTSGENNEQFF TGTGCCAGCAGCTCGAACCCACTGACTAGCGGGGAAAACAATGAGCAGTTCTTC
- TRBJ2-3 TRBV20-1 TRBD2 CSARGLAGGLDTQYF TGCAGTGCTAGGGGACTAGCGGGGGGGCTGGATACGCAGTATTTT
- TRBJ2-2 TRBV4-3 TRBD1 CASSQGLRQGSGELFF TGCGCCAGCAGCCAAGGCTTGAGACAGGGGAGCGGGGAGCTGTTTTTT
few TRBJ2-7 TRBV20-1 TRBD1 CSARDAGQGYEQYF TGCAGTGCTAGAGATGCAGGACAGGGCTACGAGCAGTACTTC
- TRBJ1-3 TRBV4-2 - CASSLAADTIYF TGTGCCAGCAGCCTGGCCGCGGACACCATATATTTT
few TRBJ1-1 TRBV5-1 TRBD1 CASSLGDRIPTEAFF TGCGCCAGCAGCTTGGGGGACAGAATCCCCACTGAAGCTTTCTTT
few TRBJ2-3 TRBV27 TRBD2 CASSRPGLHTQYF TGTGCCAGCAGTCGCCCGGGACTACATACGCAGTATTTT
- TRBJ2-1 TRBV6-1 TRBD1 CASSEGTGGEQFF TGTGCCAGCAGTGAAGGGACAGGGGGGGAGCAGTTCTTC
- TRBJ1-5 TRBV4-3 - CASSQDGGDNQPQHF TGCGCCAGCAGCCAAGATGGTGGGGACAATCAGCCCCAGCATTTT
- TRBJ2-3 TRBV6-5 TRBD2 CASSYSLAGGGDTQYF TGTGCCAGCAGTTACTCTCTAGCGGGGGGAGGAGATACGCAGTATTTT
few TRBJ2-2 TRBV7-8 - CASSPLYSNTGELFF TGTGCCAGCAGCCCGCTTTACTCGAACACCGGGGAGCTGTTTTTT
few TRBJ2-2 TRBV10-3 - CAISESHGTSNTGELFF TGTGCCATCAGTGAATCTCACGGCACCTCGAACACCGGGGAGCTGTTTTTT
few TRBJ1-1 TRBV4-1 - CASSPVAERGGTEAFF TGCGCCAGCAGCCCCGTAGCCGAGAGGGGCGGCACTGAAGCTTTCTTT
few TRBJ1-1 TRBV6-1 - CASRGGGGTEAFF TGTGCCAGCCGGGGTGGAGGTGGGACTGAAGCTTTCTTT
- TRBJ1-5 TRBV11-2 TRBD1 CASSSGQGLQPQHF TGTGCCAGCAGCTCAGGACAGGGTTTGCAGCCCCAGCATTTT
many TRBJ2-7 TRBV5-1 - CASSPLGDGGYEQYF TGCGCCAGCAGCCCCCTTGGGGACGGTGGCTACGAGCAGTACTTC
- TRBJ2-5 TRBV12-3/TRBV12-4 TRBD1 CASSSRRQGPTQETQYF TGTGCCAGCAGTTCCCGCAGACAGGGGCCAACCCAAGAGACCCAGTACTTC
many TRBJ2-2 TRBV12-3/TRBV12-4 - CASSVHIMNTGELFF TGTGCCAGCAGTGTTCACATAATGAACACCGGGGAGCTGTTTTTT
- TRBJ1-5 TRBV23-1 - CASSQARGNQPQHF TGCGCCAGCAGTCAAGCCCGCGGCAATCAGCCCCAGCATTTT
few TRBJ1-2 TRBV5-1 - CASNLRGGLGYGYTF TGCGCCAGCAACCTACGGGGGGGGCTCGGCTATGGCTACACCTTC
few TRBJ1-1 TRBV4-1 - CASSQDRVALNTEAFF TGCGCCAGCAGCCAAGATCGGGTCGCTTTGAACACTGAAGCTTTCTTT
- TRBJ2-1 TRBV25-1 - CASTLGLANEQFF TGTGCCAGCACCCTCGGCCTGGCTAATGAGCAGTTCTTC
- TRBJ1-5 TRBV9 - CASSVGQDSNQPQHF TGTGCCAGCAGCGTAGGACAGGATAGCAATCAGCCCCAGCATTTT
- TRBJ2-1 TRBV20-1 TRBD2 CSARVTSGVYNEQFF TGCAGTGCTAGGGTTACTAGCGGGGTTTACAATGAGCAGTTCTTC
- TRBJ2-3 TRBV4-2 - CASSQGGRATDTQYF TGTGCCAGCAGCCAAGGGGGGCGGGCCACAGATACGCAGTATTTT
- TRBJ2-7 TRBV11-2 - CASSLGPHYEQYF TGTGCCAGCAGCTTAGGGCCGCACTACGAGCAGTACTTC
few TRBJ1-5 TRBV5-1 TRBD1 CASSLGDSGQPQHF TGCGCCAGCAGCTTGGGGGACAGCGGCCAGCCCCAGCATTTT
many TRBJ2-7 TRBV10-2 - CASSESWGPYEQYF TGCGCCAGCAGTGAGTCGTGGGGCCCCTACGAGCAGTACTTC
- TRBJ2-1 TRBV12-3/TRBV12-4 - CASSLEGNNEQFF TGTGCCAGCAGTTTGGAGGGGAACAATGAGCAGTTCTTC
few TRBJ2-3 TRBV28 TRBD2 CASSLRGGGNTDTQYF TGTGCCAGCAGTTTACGGGGCGGGGGTAACACAGATACGCAGTATTTT
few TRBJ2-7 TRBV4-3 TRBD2 CASSQTTSAAYEQYF TGCGCCAGCAGCCAAACGACTAGCGCTGCGTACGAGCAGTACTTC
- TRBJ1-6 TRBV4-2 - CASSQEVNSPLHF TGTGCCAGCAGCCAAGAGGTCAATTCACCCCTCCACTTT
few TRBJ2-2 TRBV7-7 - CASSSTGGELFF TGTGCCAGCAGCTCAACTGGCGGGGAGCTGTTTTTT
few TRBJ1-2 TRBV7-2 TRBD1 CASSLVPPQGQGVDGYTF TGTGCCAGCAGCTTAGTCCCTCCGCAGGGACAGGGGGTGGATGGCTACACCTTC
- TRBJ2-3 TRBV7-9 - CASSSLLGLADTDTQYF TGTGCCAGCAGCTCCCTTCTCGGGCTAGCTGACACAGATACGCAGTATTTT
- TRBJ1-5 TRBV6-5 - CASSSGDNQPQHF TGTGCCAGCAGTTCAGGGGACAATCAGCCCCAGCATTTT
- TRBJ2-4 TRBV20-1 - CSARVENIQYF TGCAGTGCTAGAGTCGAAAACATTCAGTACTTC
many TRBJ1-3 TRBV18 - CASSPPYRTISGNTIYF TGTGCCAGCTCACCACCGTACAGGACGATCTCTGGAAACACCATATATTTT
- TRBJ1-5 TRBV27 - CASSLAGLDQPQHF TGTGCCAGCAGTTTGGCGGGGCTGGATCAGCCCCAGCATTTT
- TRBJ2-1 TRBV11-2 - CASSLGPSSLYNEQFF TGTGCCAGCAGCTTAGGTCCCAGCTCCCTCTACAATGAGCAGTTCTTC
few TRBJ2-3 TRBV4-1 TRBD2 CASSQDWVAGSTDTQYF TGCGCCAGCAGCCAAGATTGGGTAGCGGGAAGCACAGATACGCAGTATTTT
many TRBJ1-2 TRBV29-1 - CSVEIGGSDYGYTF TGCAGCGTTGAGATCGGGGGTTCGGACTATGGCTACACCTTC